A selection of T cell receptor beta chains follows, all from one sample in a study of control samples from healthy donors and cancer patients. Using immunoSEQ multiplex PCR, the repertoire was profiled, and TCRdb retains in-frame clones only, with some absent. The sample lists a few hundred thousand clones; 90% were seen once. Sequences were obtained from PBMCs. The receptors were gathered from a man aged 40-50 years with head and neck cancer. Both conserved end residues are part of each CDR3. Fields, in order: CDR3 DNA, CDR3 protein, CDR3 length, J gene, clone size, D gene, V gene. D genes are given only for firm matches. Clone size is not always given. Where it is, it says once, few, many or a class for expanded clones.

cdr3_nt: TGTGCCAGTAGTATATCTAGCGGACTCTACGAGCAGTACTTC
cdr3_aa: CASSISSGLYEQYF
cdr3_length: 14
j_call: TRBJ2-7
clone_size: -
d_call: TRBD2
v_call: TRBV19

cdr3_nt: TGTGCCTGGAGGGCGGGACAGGGGGCAGGTCAGCCCCAGCATTTT
cdr3_aa: CAWRAGQGAGQPQHF
cdr3_length: 15
j_call: TRBJ1-5
clone_size: -
d_call: TRBD1
v_call: TRBV30

cdr3_nt: TGCAGTGCTAGAGAGACTGAAGCTTTCTTT
cdr3_aa: CSARETEAFF
cdr3_length: 10
j_call: TRBJ1-1
clone_size: -
d_call: -
v_call: TRBV20-1

cdr3_nt: TGCAGCGTGGGGACGGTCTCTGGAAACACCATATATTTT
cdr3_aa: CSVGTVSGNTIYF
cdr3_length: 13
j_call: TRBJ1-3
clone_size: -
d_call: -
v_call: TRBV29-1

cdr3_nt: TGTGCCAGTAGTATTTTAAGTGGGGCAGCCTATGGCTACACCTTC
cdr3_aa: CASSILSGAAYGYTF
cdr3_length: 15
j_call: TRBJ1-2
clone_size: -
d_call: -
v_call: TRBV19

cdr3_nt: TGCGCCAGTTCGACGGGACGGAGCTCCTACAATGAGCAGTTCTTC
cdr3_aa: CASSTGRSSYNEQFF
cdr3_length: 15
j_call: TRBJ2-1
clone_size: -
d_call: -
v_call: TRBV5-1

cdr3_nt: TGTGCCAGCATCCATCAGGGGCCCACCCCGCAGTTCTTC
cdr3_aa: CASIHQGPTPQFF
cdr3_length: 13
j_call: TRBJ2-1
clone_size: -
d_call: -
v_call: TRBV28

cdr3_nt: TGTGCCAGCAGCCCCCAGGCGGGGTCCACAGATACGCAGTATTTT
cdr3_aa: CASSPQAGSTDTQYF
cdr3_length: 15
j_call: TRBJ2-3
clone_size: -
d_call: -
v_call: TRBV7-3

cdr3_nt: TGTGCCAGCAGTCGTGGGGGCTACGAGCAGTACTTC
cdr3_aa: CASSRGGYEQYF
cdr3_length: 12
j_call: TRBJ2-7
clone_size: -
d_call: -
v_call: TRBV9

cdr3_nt: TGTGCCACCAGTGACTGGAAGCGCCAAGAGACCCAGTACTTC
cdr3_aa: CATSDWKRQETQYF
cdr3_length: 14
j_call: TRBJ2-5
clone_size: -
d_call: -
v_call: TRBV24-1

cdr3_nt: TGTGCCAGCAGTTTAGGAGCTACACGAAATGAAAAACTGTTTTTT
cdr3_aa: CASSLGATRNEKLFF
cdr3_length: 15
j_call: TRBJ1-4
clone_size: once
d_call: -
v_call: TRBV28

cdr3_nt: TGTGCCAGCTCACCAGGTGGGAATCTATATGGCTACACCTTC
cdr3_aa: CASSPGGNLYGYTF
cdr3_length: 14
j_call: TRBJ1-2
clone_size: -
d_call: -
v_call: TRBV18

cdr3_nt: TGCAGCGTTGAGCTGCGGCACAACGAGCAGTACTTC
cdr3_aa: CSVELRHNEQYF
cdr3_length: 12
j_call: TRBJ2-7
clone_size: once
d_call: -
v_call: TRBV29-1